Included here is one T cell receptor (beta chain) sequence, with context. The data originate from a study of CD8 T cells in ankylosing spondylitis. One entry per CDR3 protein results from TCRdb running MiXCR on the 5' RACE reads. The data hold 230,000 or so distinct CDR3 sequences, with 20% to 30% observed a single time. CDR1 and CDR2 (germline): SGHTA, FQGNSA. CDR3 length: 17 amino acids. After removal of 4 bases from V and 9 bases from J, the junction contained 14 bases not matched to a gene. The sample taken for sequencing was blood, either unsorted or a sorted T cell fraction (not recorded which). This TCR derives from a male donor with ankylosing spondylitis or in good health (not recorded which). The genes are TRBV7-2 and TRBJ2-3; 12 bases align to TRBD2. This CDR3 is CASSSYTGTSGRGTQYF. As DNA, the CDR3 is TGTGCCAGCAGCTCCTACACCGGGACTAGCGGGCGGGGGACGCAGTATTTT.